A selection of T cell receptor beta chains follows, all from one sample in a study of graft-versus-host responses after intestinal transplantation. Clones were read by immunoSEQ multiplex PCR, and TCRdb kept only the in-frame ones, dropping some. The sample lists under 50,000 clones, around nine tenths occurring once. The specimen comprised PBMCs, sampled less than 280 days after transplant. The source is a human patient who received an intestinal transplant, so some T cells may come from the graft donor. CDR3s include the opening cysteine and the closing phenylalanine or tryptophan. A D gene is named only where the DNA matches it firmly. Expanded clones are given a class, and other clones once, few, many or no size at all.

NA	TRBV6-5	14	NA	TRBJ2-5	TGTGCCAGCAGAGCCTCAATAGCTCAAGAGACCCAGTACTTC	CASRASIAQETQYF
NA	TRBV4-1	15	TRBD1	TRBJ2-2	TGCGCCAGCAGCCACGGACAGGGGGACACCGGGGAGCTGTTTTTT	CASSHGQGDTGELFF
NA	TRBV12-5	12	NA	TRBJ2-1	TGTGCTAGTGGTTTGGAGAGAAATGAGCAGTTCTTC	CASGLERNEQFF
NA	TRBV25-1	17	NA	TRBJ1-3	TGTGCCAGCAGTGAATTTACACCGGGGGCGAAAGGTAACACCATATATTTT	CASSEFTPGAKGNTIYF
once	TRBV2	11	NA	TRBJ2-3	TGTGCCAGCAGGGGAGCAGATACGCAGTATTTT	CASRGADTQYF
NA	TRBV5-6	13	NA	TRBJ2-7	TGTGCCAGCAGCTTGGCGGCCCTCGGCGAGCAGTACTTC	CASSLAALGEQYF
NA	TRBV6-5	16	TRBD2	TRBJ2-2	TGTGCCAGCAGTTACTCTTCGGGGGGAGGCACCGGGGAGCTGTTTTTT	CASSYSSGGGTGELFF
NA	TRBV5-6	13	NA	TRBJ1-5	TGTGCCAGCAGCTTGTGGGGTATCCAGCCCCAGCATTTT	CASSLWGIQPQHF
NA	TRBV9	15	NA	TRBJ1-1	TGTGCCAGCAGCCCCTCGGGGGGCCGGGGCACTGAAGCTTTCTTT	CASSPSGGRGTEAFF
NA	TRBV10-1	16	NA	TRBJ2-3	TGCGCCAGCAGTGAGTATTGGGCTAGCCCACAGGATACGCAGTATTTT	CASSEYWASPQDTQYF
NA	TRBV7-9	14	NA	TRBJ1-5	TGTGCCAGCAGCTTTGGACAGCACAATCAGCCCCAGCATTTT	CASSFGQHNQPQHF
NA	TRBV6-6	11	NA	TRBJ1-2	TGTGCCAGCAGTTACGGTGACGGCTACACCTTC	CASSYGDGYTF
NA	TRBV10-3	17	NA	TRBJ2-7	TGTGCCATCAGTGAGTTGGGGTGGCGAGGGACCCCCTACGAGCAGTACTTC	CAISELGWRGTPYEQYF
NA	TRBV14	15	NA	TRBJ1-2	TGTGCCAGCAGCCAAGATTGGCAGCGGATCGATGGCTACACCTTC	CASSQDWQRIDGYTF
NA	TRBV12-5	14	NA	TRBJ2-5	TGTGCTAGTGGTTTTTATGACGTCAGGGAGACCCAGTACTTC	CASGFYDVRETQYF
NA	TRBV10-3	14	NA	TRBJ2-7	TGTGCCATCAGTGGGACGGATAAAGGCTACGAGCAGTACTTC	CAISGTDKGYEQYF
NA	TRBV4-1	19	NA	TRBJ2-3	TGCGCCAGCAGCCACCTAGGCCGGGGGAGACTAGAGAGCACAGATACGCAGTATTTT	CASSHLGRGRLESTDTQYF
NA	TRBV2	13	NA	TRBJ2-6	TGTGCCAGCAGTGTCTCTGGGGCCAACGTCCTGACTTTC	CASSVSGANVLTF
NA	TRBV6-6	13	NA	TRBJ1-6	TGTGCCAGCAGTCCCGTGTTGGATTCACCCCTCCACTTT	CASSPVLDSPLHF
NA	TRBV18	11	NA	TRBJ1-2	TGTGCCAGCTCGGAGGGCTATGGCTACACCTTC	CASSEGYGYTF
NA	TRBV5-6	15	TRBD2	TRBJ2-1	TGTGCCAGCAGCCAGGGACTAGCGGATTACAATGAGCAGTTCTTC	CASSQGLADYNEQFF
few	TRBV6-1	17	TRBD1	TRBJ1-6	TGTGCCAGCAGTGAGAGGCTTAGCGGGACAGCTAACTCACCCCTCCACTTT	CASSERLSGTANSPLHF
NA	TRBV7-3	19	NA	TRBJ2-1	TGTACCAGCAGCCCCAAGAGGGATGAACCGGGGCGCCTTTACAATGAGCAGTTCTTC	CTSSPKRDEPGRLYNEQFF
NA	TRBV19	14	NA	TRBJ1-4	TGTGCCAGTAGTTTACAGGTTTACGATGAAAAACTGTTTTTT	CASSLQVYDEKLFF
NA	TRBV29-1	15	NA	TRBJ2-3	TGCAGCGTTGTCCCCGTGTGGCAGGGACCAGATACGCAGTATTTT	CSVVPVWQGPDTQYF
NA	TRBV2	12	NA	TRBJ1-2	TGTGCCAGCACGGGGGATGGCTATGGCTACACCTTC	CASTGDGYGYTF
NA	TRBV27	16	TRBD2	TRBJ2-7	TGTGCCAGCAGTTTACACCGTCCACTCAGCGGGGACGAGCAGTACTTC	CASSLHRPLSGDEQYF
NA	TRBV7-6	15	NA	TRBJ2-7	TGTGCCAGCAGCCCTCCAGCCCCGTTTAGCTACGAGCAGTACTTC	CASSPPAPFSYEQYF
NA	TRBV7-6	14	NA	TRBJ2-3	TGTGCCAGCAGCCGGGGGTCTAGCACAGATACGCAGTATTTT	CASSRGSSTDTQYF
few	TRBV19	16	TRBD2	TRBJ2-1	TGTGCCAGTAGCCCGACTAGCGGGGGGCCTTACAATGAGCAGTTCTTC	CASSPTSGGPYNEQFF
NA	TRBV4-1	13	NA	TRBJ2-4	TGCGCCAGCAGCCCCCGGTGGCAGGACATTCAGTACTTC	CASSPRWQDIQYF
NA	TRBV9	14	NA	TRBJ2-2	TGTGCCAGCAGCGTAGATGGCAACACCGGGGAGCTGTTTTTT	CASSVDGNTGELFF
NA	TRBV9	15	NA	TRBJ2-4	TGTGCCAGCAGCGTATCGGGGGTAGCCAAAAACATTCAGTACTTC	CASSVSGVAKNIQYF
NA	TRBV6-5	12	TRBD2	TRBJ2-1	TGTGCCAGCAGTTACGGGGAGGGTGAGCAGTTCTTC	CASSYGEGEQFF
few	TRBV5-4	16	NA	TRBJ1-3	TGTGCCAGCAGCCTACAGGGAGTTTGGTCTGGAAACACCATATATTTT	CASSLQGVWSGNTIYF
NA	TRBV6-5	15	NA	TRBJ1-1	TGTGCCAGCAGTTACGTTGGGAAGGCGGTCACTGAAGCTTTCTTT	CASSYVGKAVTEAFF
NA	TRBV30	13	NA	TRBJ2-7	TGTGCCTGGAGTGTGGACAACTCCTACGAGCAGTACTTC	CAWSVDNSYEQYF
few	TRBV6-5	15	TRBD2	TRBJ2-3	TGTGCCAGCAACATAGGCGGGGGGGCCACAGATACGCAGTATTTT	CASNIGGGATDTQYF
NA	TRBV6-9	15	NA	TRBJ2-6	TGTGCCAGCAGTTACTATAGCTCTGGGGCCAACGTCCTGACTTTC	CASSYYSSGANVLTF
NA	TRBV14	18	NA	TRBJ2-1	TGTGCCAGCAGCCAAGGGACTACACCGCCTCCTAGGAGCCATGAGCAGTTCTTC	CASSQGTTPPPRSHEQFF
NA	TRBV7-9	13	NA	TRBJ1-2	TGTGCCAGCAGCTTACTGAGAAACTATGGCTACACCTTC	CASSLLRNYGYTF
NA	TRBV6-5	14	NA	TRBJ1-6	TGTGCCAGCAGTTATCGACGAGGGAGGCCACCCCTCCACTTT	CASSYRRGRPPLHF